The 27 T cell receptor beta chains presented below share a single source sample, sequenced in a study of OX40 agonist ivuxolimab in advanced cancers. The data were produced by immunoSEQ multiplex PCR, yet TCRdb's version contains in-frame clones alone and is incomplete. In the table there are over 95,000 clones, 91% of which are singletons. The material was CD4+ or CD8+ T cells sorted from blood, obtained in a trial of the OX40 agonist ivuxolimab. The receptors come from an adult with an advanced solid tumor such as melanoma, head and neck, liver or kidney cancer.

The chain recombines TRBV7-2 with TRBJ2-3; TRBD2 matches at 13 bases. The CDR3 spans 16 residues. Germline loops: CDR1 SGHTA, CDR2 FQGNSA. J gave up 7 bases and V 2 bases, and 6 bases lay outside the gene matches. The CDR3 sequence is CASSLTGTSGTNTQYF. The CDR3 DNA reads TGTGCCAGCAGCTTAACCGGGACTAGCGGGACGAATACGCAGTATTTT.

The V gene is TRBV19, the J gene TRBJ1-1, with 8 positions matching TRBD1. CDR3 length equals 16 residues. V shed 4 bases, J shed 5 bases, and the junction held 12 bases outside the gene matches. Germline V lookup: CDR1 LNHDA, CDR2 SQIVND (reference sequence). The CDR3 nucleotides are TGTGCCAGTAGTAATGGACAGGGAATAGTTTATACTGAAGCTTTCTTT. This encodes CASSNGQGIVYTEAFF.

This CDR3 is CASRPGTSGRKQFF. Here the CDR3 DNA reads TGTGCCAGCAGGCCCGGGACTAGCGGAAGAAAGCAGTTCTTC. The chain links TRBV11-1 to TRBJ2-1, with 11 bases aligning to TRBD2. V shed 6 bases and J 11 bases; nucleotides not matched to a gene: 9. CDR1 and CDR2 from the germline V gene are SGHAT and FQDESV (reference sequence). CDR3 length: 14 residues.

The rearrangement joins TRBV7-2 to TRBJ2-7; 7 nucleotides match TRBD2. CDR1 is SGHTA and CDR2 is FQGNSA in the germline V gene. The length of the CDR3 is 16 residues. The trim removed 1 base at V and 4 bases at J, leaving 10 bases unmatched. This CDR3 is CASSLGLASGGYEQYF. CDR3 nucleotide sequence: TGTGCCAGCAGCTTAGGGTTGGCTAGCGGAGGTTACGAGCAGTACTTC.

The gene calls are TRBV6-5 and TRBJ2-7; tentative D call: TRBD1 (6 bases). Germline CDR1 is MNHEY and CDR2 is SVGAGI. There are 13 residues in the CDR3. The ends were cut back, 6 bases at V and 2 bases at J, with 11 bases in the middle. The CDR3 spells CASSEGGPYEQYF. Here the CDR3 DNA reads TGTGCCAGCAGCGAAGGGGGACCCTACGAGCAGTACTTC.

The chain joins TRBV29-1 to TRBJ2-5; D is possibly TRBD1 (6 bases). CDR3 size: 13 residues. Germline CDR1 SQVTM, CDR2 ANQGSEA. The V and J ends lost 7 bases and 5 bases respectively, with 17 bases between them. Here the CDR3 DNA reads TGCAGCGCGAGACAGGCCCGTGGGGAGACCCAGTACTTC. Its protein product is CSARQARGETQYF.

This rearrangement joins TRBV7-3 to TRBJ2-7, with D perhaps matching TRBD1 (5 bases). V was pared by 4 bases and J by 5 bases, with 27 bases between. This CDR3 is 18 amino acids long. Germline V gene sequence: CDR1 SGHTA, CDR2 FQGTGA. CDR3 residues: CASSSRVWGTVGLDEQYF. Here the CDR3 DNA reads TGTGCCAGCAGCTCTAGGGTTTGGGGCACCGTAGGATTGGACGAGCAGTACTTC.

The J gene is TRBJ1-5, the V gene TRBV7-9; D is undetermined. The V end lost 1 base, the J end lost 10 bases, and 8 bases lay between the germline ends. The CDR3 contains 12 residues. CDR1 SEHNR and CDR2 FQNEAQ come from the germline V gene (reference sequence). CDR3: CASSLDAVPQHF. The CDR3 DNA follows: TGTGCCAGCAGCTTAGACGCCGTACCCCAGCATTTT. Based on the CDR3 plus reference TRBV7-9 and TRBJ1-5, the full variable domain is DTGVSQNPRHKITKRGQNVTFRCDPISEHNRLYWYRQTLGQGPEFLTYFQNEAQLEKSRLLSDRFSAERPKGSFSTLEIQRTEQGDSAMYLCASSLDAVPQHFGDGTRLSIL.

V gene TRBV27 combines with J gene TRBJ1-2; 10 bases are a match to TRBD1. Trimming cost V 6 bases and J 3 bases; bases outside gene matches: 4. Germline assignment: CDR1 MNHEY and CDR2 SMNVEV (reference sequence). CDR3 size: 14 residues. CDR3 nucleotides: TGTGCCAGCAGGGACAGGGGGAGACACTATGGCTACACCTTC. Amino acids: CASRDRGRHYGYTF.

The chain recombines TRBV4-3 with TRBJ2-3; 7 bases match TRBD1. Germline values: CDR1 LGHNA, CDR2 YSLEER. The length of the CDR3 is 16 residues. With 1 base clipped from V and 0 bases from J, the junction kept 4 bases outside the gene matches. CDR3 sequence: CASSQGNRGSTDTQYF. As DNA, the CDR3 is TGCGCCAGCAGCCAAGGGAACAGGGGCAGCACAGATACGCAGTATTTT.

This rearrangement joins TRBV7-9 to TRBJ1-1; 7 bases align to TRBD1. The CDR3 consists of 15 residues. Trimming took 3 bases from V and 5 from J; bases not matched to a gene: 9. CDR1 and CDR2 (germline): SEHNR, FQNEAQ (reference sequence). This chain's CDR3 is CASSFRSGGITEAFF. The CDR3 DNA reads as TGTGCCAGCAGCTTCAGATCAGGGGGAATTACTGAAGCTTTCTTT.

V and J are TRBV9 and TRBJ2-1; D tentatively reads TRBD1 or TRBD2 (5 bases each). Germline loops: CDR1 SGDLS, CDR2 YYNGEE. Trimming took off 0 bases at V and 9 bases at J, with 16 bases between the two ends. The CDR3 is made up of 15 amino acids. This CDR3 is CASSVVGTYEAEQFF. In nucleotides, the CDR3 is TGTGCCAGCAGCGTAGTTGGGACGTACGAGGCTGAGCAGTTCTTC.

The chain is built from TRBV19 and TRBJ1-5; tentative D call: TRBD1 (6 bases). Germline V lookup: CDR1 LNHDA, CDR2 SQIVND (reference sequence). V was trimmed by 6 bases and J by 2 bases, leaving 14 bases between them. The CDR3 spans 15 residues. CDR3 nucleotide sequence: TGTGCCAGTAGCATACAGGGTTCGGGCAATCAGCCCCAGCATTTT. Protein: CASSIQGSGNQPQHF.

V and J are TRBV11-1 and TRBJ2-7; D may be TRBD1 (6 bases). The CDR3 is made up of 16 amino acids. V was shortened by 5 bases and J by 1 base, with 18 bases between the two germline ends. The germline V gene encodes CDR1 SGHAT and CDR2 FQDESV (reference sequence). The DNA for the CDR3 is TGTGCCAGCAGCCCGACTTCAGGGGCGCGGTCCTACGAGCAGTACTTC. Its translation is CASSPTSGARSYEQYF.

The V call is TRBV28, the J call TRBJ2-1; 12 bases agree with TRBD2. The CDR3 length is 15 residues. Germline loops: CDR1 MDHEN, CDR2 SYDVKM. V shed 4 bases, J shed 10 bases, and the junction held 8 bases outside the gene matches. CDR3 sequence reads: CASSSPSGRGDEQFF. In DNA form, the CDR3 reads TGTGCCAGCAGTTCACCTAGCGGGAGGGGAGACGAGCAGTTCTTC.

V is TRBV7-6 and J is TRBJ2-1, with D perhaps matching TRBD1 or TRBD2 (7 bases each). The germline gives CDR1 SGHVS, CDR2 FNYEAQ. The length of the CDR3 is 19 residues. The V gene lost 3 bases and the J gene lost 2 bases, with 23 bases spanning the gap. CDR3 sequence (DNA): TGTGCCAGCAGCTTGTTTCAGGGGGTAGGCGGGAGTCCCTACAATGAGCAGTTCTTC. Its translation: CASSLFQGVGGSPYNEQFF.

The gene calls are TRBV28 and TRBJ2-7; no reliable D call. V was cut by 5 bases and J by 4 bases, with 9 bases left in between. Germline V gene lookup returns CDR1 MDHEN and CDR2 SYDVKM. The CDR3 extends over 12 amino acids. CDR3 residues: CASSVVSYEQYF. The CDR3 bases are TGTGCCAGCAGTGTCGTAAGTTACGAGCAGTACTTC. The entire variable domain, with the rest obtained from reference TRBV28 and TRBJ2-7, is as follows: DVKVTQSSRYLVKRTGEKVFLECVQDMDHENMFWYRQDPGLGLRLIYFSYDVKMKEKGDIPEGYSVSREKKERFSLILESASTNQTSMYLCASSVVSYEQYFGPGTRLTVT.

This chain links TRBV7-3 with TRBJ2-5; the D gene is possibly TRBD2 (7 bases). Trimming stripped 1 base from V and 3 bases from J, with 12 bases between. Germline CDR1 SGHTA, CDR2 FQGTGA. This CDR3 is 15 amino acids long. The CDR3 loop is CASSLKGGGKETQYF. The CDR3 DNA follows: TGTGCCAGCAGCTTAAAGGGGGGAGGGAAAGAGACCCAGTACTTC.

The chain joins TRBV5-1 to TRBJ2-1, with unresolved D. With 0 bases removed from V and 1 base from J, the gap between germline ends came to 8 bases. Germline CDR1 is SGHRS and CDR2 is YFSETQ. This CDR3 is built from 15 residues. The CDR3 here is CASSLVAGSYNEQFF. For the CDR3, the DNA is TGCGCCAGCAGCTTGGTGGCTGGGTCCTACAATGAGCAGTTCTTC. The full variable domain, completed using reference TRBV5-1 and TRBJ2-1, is KAGVTQTPRYLIKTRGQQVTLSCSPISGHRSVSWYQQTPGQGLQFLFEYFSETQRNKGNFPGRFSGRQFSNSRSEMNVSTLELGDSALYLCASSLVAGSYNEQFFGPGTRLTVL.

The rearrangement links TRBV6-5 to TRBJ2-5, with D perhaps matching TRBD1 (5 bases). Trimming removed 7 bases at V and 6 bases at J, with 9 bases between. Germline CDR1 MNHEY, CDR2 SVGAGI. CDR3 size: 11 residues. CDR3 in amino acids: CASKGAKTQYF. The CDR3 nucleotides read TGTGCCAGCAAAGGGGCGAAGACCCAGTACTTC.

This sequence joins TRBV18 and TRBJ1-5; TRBD1 aligns across 7 bases. V lost 2 bases, J lost 4 bases, and 2 bases stayed unmatched. The CDR3 covers 14 residues. CDR1 KGHSH and CDR2 LQKENI come from the germline V gene. The CDR3 DNA is TGTGCCAGCTCACCAGCAGGGGGGAATCAGCCCCAGCATTTT. This sequence encodes CASSPAGGNQPQHF.

This rearrangement joins TRBV7-2 to TRBJ2-7, with D perhaps matching TRBD1 (6 bases). CDR3 length: 12 residues. The germline V gene encodes CDR1 SGHTA and CDR2 FQGNSA. The V end was cut by 6 bases, the J end by 6 bases, with 12 bases between. The CDR3 DNA is TGTGCCAGCAGTATACAGGGCGGCGAGCAGTACTTC. This translates into CASSIQGGEQYF. The variable domain in full, completed from reference TRBV7-2 and TRBJ2-7, reads GAGVSQSPSNKVTEKGKDVELRCDPISGHTALYWYRQSLGQGLEFLIYFQGNSAPDKSGLPSDRFSAERTGGSVSTLTIQRTQQEDSAVYLCASSIQGGEQYFGPGTRLTVT.

The V and J genes are TRBV28 and TRBJ2-2; no clear D. The length of the CDR3 is 12 residues. Looked up from germline, CDR1 is MDHEN and CDR2 is SYDVKM. Trimming cost V 8 bases and J 6 bases, with 10 bases left between them. The CDR3 is CASLSFPGELFF. Here the CDR3 DNA reads TGTGCCAGCCTCTCCTTCCCCGGGGAGCTGTTTTTT.

The J gene is TRBJ1-3, the V gene TRBV28; no clear D. The CDR3 spans 13 residues. Germline lookup yields CDR1 MDHEN and CDR2 SYDVKM. Trimming took 7 bases from V and 0 from J, leaving 7 bases between them. CDR3 bases: TGTGCCAGCACAATGAGCTCTGGAAACACCATATATTTT. It translates to CASTMSSGNTIYF.

The rearrangement links TRBV5-4 to TRBJ2-7; 7 bases are a match to TRBD2. V was clipped by 2 bases and J by 2 bases; unmatched bases: 4. The CDR3 is made up of 14 amino acids. CDR1 and CDR2 (germline): SGHNT, YYREEE (reference sequence). The CDR3 DNA is TGTGCCAGCAGCTTAGGACTAGAACCCTACGAGCAGTACTTC. This gives the protein CASSLGLEPYEQYF.

The V gene is TRBV6-6, the J gene TRBJ2-5; possibly TRBD1 or TRBD2 for D (5 bases each). V dropped 3 bases and J dropped 3 bases, with 11 bases sitting between them. This CDR3 has 14 amino acids. In germline, CDR1 is MNHNY, CDR2 SVGAGI (reference sequence). The CDR3 DNA reads TGTGCCAGCAGTTATGCAGGGAGAAAAGAGACCCAGTACTTC. It encodes CASSYAGRKETQYF.

The V and J genes are TRBV10-1 and TRBJ1-6; D call uncertain. CDR1 is WNHNN, CDR2 SYGVQD, per germline (reference sequence). The CDR3 totals 14 residues. V lost 6 bases to trimming and J lost 5 bases, with 11 bases between them. The CDR3 protein is CASSRDSNNSPLHF. CDR3 DNA: TGCGCCAGCAGCCGGGATTCGAATAATTCACCCCTCCACTTT.